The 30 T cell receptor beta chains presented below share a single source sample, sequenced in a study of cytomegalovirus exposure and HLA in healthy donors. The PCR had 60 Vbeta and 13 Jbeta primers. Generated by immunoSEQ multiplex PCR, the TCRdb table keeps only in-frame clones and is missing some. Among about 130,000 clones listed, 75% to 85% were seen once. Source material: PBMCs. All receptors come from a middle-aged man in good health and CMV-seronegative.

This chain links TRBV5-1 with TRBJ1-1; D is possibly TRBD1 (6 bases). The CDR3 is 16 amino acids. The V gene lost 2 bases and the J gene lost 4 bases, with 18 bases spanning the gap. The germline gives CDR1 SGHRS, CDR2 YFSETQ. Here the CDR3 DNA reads TGCGCCAGCAGCTTCCGAACAGGGACGGTTCGCACTGAAGCTTTCTTT. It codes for CASSFRTGTVRTEAFF.

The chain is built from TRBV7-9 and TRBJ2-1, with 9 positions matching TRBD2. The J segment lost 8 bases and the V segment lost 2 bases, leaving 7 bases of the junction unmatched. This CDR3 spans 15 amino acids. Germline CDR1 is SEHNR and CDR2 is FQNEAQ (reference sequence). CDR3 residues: CASSLTRGGPDEQFF. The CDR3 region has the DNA TGTGCCAGCAGCTTAACGCGGGGGGGTCCAGATGAGCAGTTCTTC.

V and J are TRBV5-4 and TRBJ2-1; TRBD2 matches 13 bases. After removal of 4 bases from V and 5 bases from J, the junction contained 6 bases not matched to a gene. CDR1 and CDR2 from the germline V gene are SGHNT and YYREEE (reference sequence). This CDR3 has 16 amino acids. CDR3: CASSVLAGGPNNEQFF. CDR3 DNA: TGTGCCAGCAGCGTACTAGCGGGAGGGCCCAACAATGAGCAGTTCTTC.

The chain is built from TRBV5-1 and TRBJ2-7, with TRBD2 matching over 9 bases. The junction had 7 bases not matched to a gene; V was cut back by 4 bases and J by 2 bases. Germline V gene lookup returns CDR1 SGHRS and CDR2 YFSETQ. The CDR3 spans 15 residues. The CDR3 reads CASSLPTSGTYEQYF. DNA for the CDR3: TGCGCCAGCAGCCTACCGACTAGCGGCACCTACGAGCAGTACTTC.

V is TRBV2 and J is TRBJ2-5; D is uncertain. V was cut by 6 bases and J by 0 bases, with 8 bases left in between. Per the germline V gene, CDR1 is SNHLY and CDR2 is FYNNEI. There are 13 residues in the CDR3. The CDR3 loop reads CASRRDYQETQYF. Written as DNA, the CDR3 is TGTGCCAGCAGAAGAGACTACCAAGAGACCCAGTACTTC. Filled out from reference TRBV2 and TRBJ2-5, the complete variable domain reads EPEVTQTPSHQVTQMGQEVILRCVPISNHLYFYWYRQILGQKVEFLVSFYNNEISEKSEIFDDQFSVERPDGSNFTLKIRSTKLEDSAMYFCASRRDYQETQYFGPGTRLLVL.

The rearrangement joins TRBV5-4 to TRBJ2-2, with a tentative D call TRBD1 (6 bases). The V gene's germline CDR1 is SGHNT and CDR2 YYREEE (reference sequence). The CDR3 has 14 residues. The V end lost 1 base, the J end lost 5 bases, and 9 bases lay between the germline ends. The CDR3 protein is CASSLPQGTGELFF. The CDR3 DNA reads TGTGCCAGCAGCTTGCCGCAGGGGACCGGGGAGCTGTTTTTT.

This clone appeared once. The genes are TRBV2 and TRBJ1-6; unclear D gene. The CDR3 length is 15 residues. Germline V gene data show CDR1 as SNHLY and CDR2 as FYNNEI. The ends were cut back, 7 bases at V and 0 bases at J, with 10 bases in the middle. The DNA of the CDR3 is TGTGCCAGCATGATAACGAGCTCCTATAATTCACCCCTCCACTTT. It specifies CASMITSSYNSPLHF.

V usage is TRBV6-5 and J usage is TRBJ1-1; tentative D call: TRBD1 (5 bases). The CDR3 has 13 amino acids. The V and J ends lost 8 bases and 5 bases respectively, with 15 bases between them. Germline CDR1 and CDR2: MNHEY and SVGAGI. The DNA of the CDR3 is TGTGCCAGCGCTAGGGGCAGGGAAACTGAAGCTTTCTTT. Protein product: CASARGRETEAFF.

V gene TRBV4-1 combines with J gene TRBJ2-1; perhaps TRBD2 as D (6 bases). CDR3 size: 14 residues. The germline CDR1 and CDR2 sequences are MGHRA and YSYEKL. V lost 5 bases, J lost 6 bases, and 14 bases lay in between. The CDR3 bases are TGCGCCAGCAGCGTCCGCGGGGTGGGCAATGAGCAGTTCTTC. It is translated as CASSVRGVGNEQFF.

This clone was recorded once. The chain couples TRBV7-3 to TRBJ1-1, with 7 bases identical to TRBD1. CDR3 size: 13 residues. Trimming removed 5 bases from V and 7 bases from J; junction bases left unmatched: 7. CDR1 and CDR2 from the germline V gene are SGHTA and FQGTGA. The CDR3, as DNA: TGTGCCAGCAGCCCCCAGGGACAGAGTGAAGCTTTCTTT. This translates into CASSPQGQSEAFF.

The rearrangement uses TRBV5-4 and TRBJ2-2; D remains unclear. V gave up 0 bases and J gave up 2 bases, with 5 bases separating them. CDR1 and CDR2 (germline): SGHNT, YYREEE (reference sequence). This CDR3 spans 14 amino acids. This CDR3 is CASSLVSNTGELFF. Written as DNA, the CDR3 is TGTGCCAGCAGCTTGGTCAGTAACACCGGGGAGCTGTTTTTT.

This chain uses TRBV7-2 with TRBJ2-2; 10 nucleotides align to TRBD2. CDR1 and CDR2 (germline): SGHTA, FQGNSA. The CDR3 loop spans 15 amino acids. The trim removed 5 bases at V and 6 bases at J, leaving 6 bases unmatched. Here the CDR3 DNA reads TGTGCCAGCAGCAAGAGCGGGGGGGCCTCCGGGGAGCTGTTTTTT. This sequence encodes CASSKSGGASGELFF.

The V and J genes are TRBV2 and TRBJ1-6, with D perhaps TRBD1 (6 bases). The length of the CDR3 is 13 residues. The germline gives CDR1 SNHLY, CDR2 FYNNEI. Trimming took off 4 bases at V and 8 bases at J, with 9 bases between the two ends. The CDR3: CASSGQEDSPLHF. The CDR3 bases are TGTGCCAGCAGTGGACAGGAGGATTCACCCCTCCACTTT.

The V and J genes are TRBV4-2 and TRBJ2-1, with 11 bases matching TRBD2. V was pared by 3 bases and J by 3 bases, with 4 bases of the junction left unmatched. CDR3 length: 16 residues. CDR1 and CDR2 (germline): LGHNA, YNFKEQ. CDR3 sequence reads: CASSHAGTSGYNEQFF. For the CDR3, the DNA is TGTGCCAGCAGCCATGCCGGGACTAGCGGCTACAATGAGCAGTTCTTC.

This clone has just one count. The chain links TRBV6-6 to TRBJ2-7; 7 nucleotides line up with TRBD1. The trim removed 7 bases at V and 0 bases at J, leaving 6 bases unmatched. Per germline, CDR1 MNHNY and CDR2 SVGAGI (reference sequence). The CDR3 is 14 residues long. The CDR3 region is CASTDRALSYEQYF. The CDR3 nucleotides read TGTGCCAGCACCGACAGGGCGCTCTCCTACGAGCAGTACTTC.

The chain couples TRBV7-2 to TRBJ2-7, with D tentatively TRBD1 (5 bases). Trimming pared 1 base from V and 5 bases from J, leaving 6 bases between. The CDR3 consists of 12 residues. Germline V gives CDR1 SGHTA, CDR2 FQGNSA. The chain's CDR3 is CASSLEGDEQYF. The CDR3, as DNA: TGTGCCAGCAGCTTAGAAGGGGACGAGCAGTACTTC.

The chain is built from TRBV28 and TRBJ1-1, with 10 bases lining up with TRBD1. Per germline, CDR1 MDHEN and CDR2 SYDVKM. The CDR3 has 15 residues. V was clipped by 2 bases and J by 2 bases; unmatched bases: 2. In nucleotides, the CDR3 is TGTGCCAGCAGTTTAGGGGACAGGGGAAACACTGAAGCTTTCTTT. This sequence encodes CASSLGDRGNTEAFF. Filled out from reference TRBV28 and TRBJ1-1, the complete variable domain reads DVKVTQSSRYLVKRTGEKVFLECVQDMDHENMFWYRQDPGLGLRLIYFSYDVKMKEKGDIPEGYSVSREKKERFSLILESASTNQTSMYLCASSLGDRGNTEAFFGQGTRLTVV.

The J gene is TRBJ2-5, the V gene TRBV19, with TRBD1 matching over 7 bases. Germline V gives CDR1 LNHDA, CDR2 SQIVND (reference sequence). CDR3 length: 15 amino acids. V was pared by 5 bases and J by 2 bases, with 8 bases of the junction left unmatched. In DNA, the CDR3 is TGTGCCAGTAGTCCAGGACAGGCCTCTCAAGAGACCCAGTACTTC. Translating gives CASSPGQASQETQYF.

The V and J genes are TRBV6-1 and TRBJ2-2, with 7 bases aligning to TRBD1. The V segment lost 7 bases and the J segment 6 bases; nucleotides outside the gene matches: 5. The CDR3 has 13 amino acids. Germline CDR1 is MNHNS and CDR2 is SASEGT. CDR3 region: CASKDRSPGELFF. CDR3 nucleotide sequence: TGTGCCAGCAAGGACAGGAGCCCCGGGGAGCTGTTTTTT.

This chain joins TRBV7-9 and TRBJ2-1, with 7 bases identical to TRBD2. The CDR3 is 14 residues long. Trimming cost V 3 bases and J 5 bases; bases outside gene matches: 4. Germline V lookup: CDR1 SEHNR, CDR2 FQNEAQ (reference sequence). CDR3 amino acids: CASSFSTSHNEQFF. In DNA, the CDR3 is TGTGCCAGCAGCTTCTCGACTAGCCACAATGAGCAGTTCTTC. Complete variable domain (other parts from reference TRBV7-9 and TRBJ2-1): DTGVSQNPRHKITKRGQNVTFRCDPISEHNRLYWYRQTLGQGPEFLTYFQNEAQLEKSRLLSDRFSAERPKGSFSTLEIQRTEQGDSAMYLCASSFSTSHNEQFFGPGTRLTVL.

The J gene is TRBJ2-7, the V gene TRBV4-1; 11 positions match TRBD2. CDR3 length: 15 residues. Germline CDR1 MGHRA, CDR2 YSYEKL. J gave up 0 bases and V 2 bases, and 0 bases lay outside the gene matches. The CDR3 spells CASSQTSGSSYEQYF. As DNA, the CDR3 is TGCGCCAGCAGCCAAACTAGCGGGAGCTCCTACGAGCAGTACTTC.

The CDR3 protein is CASSAEQEETQYF. The DNA for the CDR3 is TGTGCCAGCAGTGCCGAACAGGAAGAGACCCAGTACTTC. The rearrangement uses TRBV2 and TRBJ2-5; perhaps TRBD1 as D (5 bases). Germline CDR1 is SNHLY and CDR2 is FYNNEI. V lost 4 bases to trimming and J lost 3 bases, with 9 bases between them. The CDR3 loop spans 13 amino acids.

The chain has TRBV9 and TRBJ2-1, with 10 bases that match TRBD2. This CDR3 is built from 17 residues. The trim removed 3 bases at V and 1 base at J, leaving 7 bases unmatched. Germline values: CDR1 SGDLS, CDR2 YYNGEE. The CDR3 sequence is CASSAALSGRSYNEQFF. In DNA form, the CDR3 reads TGTGCCAGCAGCGCCGCCCTTAGCGGGAGGTCCTACAATGAGCAGTTCTTC.

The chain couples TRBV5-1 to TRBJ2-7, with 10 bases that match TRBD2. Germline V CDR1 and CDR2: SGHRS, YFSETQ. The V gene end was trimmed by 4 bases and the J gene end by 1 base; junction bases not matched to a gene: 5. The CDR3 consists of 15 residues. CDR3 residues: CASSPSGSVSYEQYF. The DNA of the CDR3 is TGCGCCAGCAGCCCTAGCGGGAGTGTGTCCTACGAGCAGTACTTC.

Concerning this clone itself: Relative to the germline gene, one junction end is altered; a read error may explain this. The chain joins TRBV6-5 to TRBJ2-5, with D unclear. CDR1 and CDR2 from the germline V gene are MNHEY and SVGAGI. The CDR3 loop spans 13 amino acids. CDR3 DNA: TGTGCCAGCATCCCTGACGGCCAAGAGGCCCAGTACTTC. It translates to CASIPDGQEAQYF.

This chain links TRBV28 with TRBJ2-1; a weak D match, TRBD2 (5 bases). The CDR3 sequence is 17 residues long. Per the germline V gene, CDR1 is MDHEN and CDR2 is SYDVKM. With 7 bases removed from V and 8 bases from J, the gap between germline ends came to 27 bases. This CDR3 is CASTRGYGVSPVDEQFF. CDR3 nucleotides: TGTGCCAGCACTCGCGGGTATGGCGTGAGCCCCGTGGATGAGCAGTTCTTC.

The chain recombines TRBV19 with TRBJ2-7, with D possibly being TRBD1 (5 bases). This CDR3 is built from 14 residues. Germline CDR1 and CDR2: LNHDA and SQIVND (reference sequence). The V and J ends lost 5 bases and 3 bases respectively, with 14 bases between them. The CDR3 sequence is CASSPQGKGYEQYF. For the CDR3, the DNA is TGTGCCAGTAGTCCCCAGGGCAAGGGCTACGAGCAGTACTTC.

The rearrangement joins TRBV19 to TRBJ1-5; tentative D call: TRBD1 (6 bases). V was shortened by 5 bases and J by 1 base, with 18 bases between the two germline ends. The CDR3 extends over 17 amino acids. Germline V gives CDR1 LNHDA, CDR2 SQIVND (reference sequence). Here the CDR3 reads CASSSLGAAESNQPQHF. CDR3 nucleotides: TGTGCCAGTAGTTCCCTGGGGGCCGCCGAGAGCAATCAGCCCCAGCATTTT.

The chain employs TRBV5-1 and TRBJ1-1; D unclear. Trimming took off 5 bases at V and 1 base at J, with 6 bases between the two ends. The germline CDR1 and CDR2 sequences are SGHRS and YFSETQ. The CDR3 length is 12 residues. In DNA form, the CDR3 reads TGCGCCAGCAGTACGGGGAACACTGAAGCTTTCTTT. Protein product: CASSTGNTEAFF. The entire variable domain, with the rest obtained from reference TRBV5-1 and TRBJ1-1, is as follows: KAGVTQTPRYLIKTRGQQVTLSCSPISGHRSVSWYQQTPGQGLQFLFEYFSETQRNKGNFPGRFSGRQFSNSRSEMNVSTLELGDSALYLCASSTGNTEAFFGQGTRLTVV.

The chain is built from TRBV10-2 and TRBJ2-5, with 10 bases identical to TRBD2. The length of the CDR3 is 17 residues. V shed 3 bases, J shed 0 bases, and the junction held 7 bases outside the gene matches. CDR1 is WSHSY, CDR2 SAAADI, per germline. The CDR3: CASSEGRTSGYQETQYF. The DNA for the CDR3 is TGCGCCAGCAGTGAAGGGAGGACTAGCGGATACCAAGAGACCCAGTACTTC.